This TCR beta chain is drawn from a study of regulatory dendritic cells for organ transplantation. Whole-study findings and limits: Memory CD8+ clonal expansion seemed more limited with regulatory than mature dendritic cells.

V was cut by 0 bases and J by 5 bases, with 13 bases left in between. The CDR3 has 15 amino acids. The germline gives CDR1 SGHRS, CDR2 YFSETQ. Clones were sequenced by immunoSEQ multiplex PCR, and TCRdb holds only the in-frame ones, with some missing. The sample consists of over 9,000 clones, under 80% of them appearing once. About this clone: No antigen is known for it.

The gene calls are TRBV5-1 and TRBJ2-3; D is possibly TRBD1 (5 bases). The receptor's source is a human donor in good health. Sample: memory CD8+ T cells from blood. Documented subset: CD45RO+ memory T cells. CDR3 DNA: TGCGCCAGCAGCTTGGAGGGGCTAGATCTAGATACGCAGTATTTT. The encoded protein is CASSLEGLDLDTQYF. Full variable domain (rest looked up from reference TRBV5-1 and TRBJ2-3): KAGVTQTPRYLIKTRGQQVTLSCSPISGHRSVSWYQQTPGQGLQFLFEYFSETQRNKGNFPGRFSGRQFSNSRSEMNVSTLELGDSALYLCASSLEGLDLDTQYFGPGTRLTVL.